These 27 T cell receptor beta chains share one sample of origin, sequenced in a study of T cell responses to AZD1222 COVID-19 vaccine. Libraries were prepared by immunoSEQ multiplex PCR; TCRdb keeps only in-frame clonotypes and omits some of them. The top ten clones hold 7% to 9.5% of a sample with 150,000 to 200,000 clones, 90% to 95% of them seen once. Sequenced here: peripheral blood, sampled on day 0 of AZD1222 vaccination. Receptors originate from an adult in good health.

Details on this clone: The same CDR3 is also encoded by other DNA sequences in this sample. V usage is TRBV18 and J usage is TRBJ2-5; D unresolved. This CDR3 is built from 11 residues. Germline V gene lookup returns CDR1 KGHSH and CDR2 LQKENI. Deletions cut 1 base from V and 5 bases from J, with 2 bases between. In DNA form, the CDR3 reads TGTGCCAGCTCACCACTGGAGACCCAGTACTTC. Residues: CASSPLETQYF.

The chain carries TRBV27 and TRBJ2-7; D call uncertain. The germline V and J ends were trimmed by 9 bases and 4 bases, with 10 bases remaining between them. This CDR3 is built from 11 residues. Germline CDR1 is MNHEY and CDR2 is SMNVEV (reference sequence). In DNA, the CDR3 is TGTGCCAGTGGGCGAGGATACGAGCAGTACTTC. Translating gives CASGRGYEQYF.

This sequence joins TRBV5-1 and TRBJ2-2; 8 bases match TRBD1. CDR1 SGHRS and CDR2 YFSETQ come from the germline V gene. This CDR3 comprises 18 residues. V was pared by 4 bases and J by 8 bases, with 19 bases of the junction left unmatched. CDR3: CASSENRDRRAAGGELFF. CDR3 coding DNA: TGCGCCAGCAGCGAAAACCGGGACAGGAGGGCGGCCGGTGGGGAGCTGTTTTTT.

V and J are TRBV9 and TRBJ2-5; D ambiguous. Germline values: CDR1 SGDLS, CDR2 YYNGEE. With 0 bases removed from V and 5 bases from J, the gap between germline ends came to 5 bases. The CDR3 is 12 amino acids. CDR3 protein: CASSVDGETQYF. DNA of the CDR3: TGTGCCAGCAGCGTAGATGGGGAGACCCAGTACTTC.

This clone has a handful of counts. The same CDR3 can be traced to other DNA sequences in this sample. The CDR3 sequence: CASSLSGGSYNEQFF. CDR3 coding DNA: TGTGCCAGCAGCTTATCCGGGGGCTCCTACAATGAGCAGTTCTTC. The chain couples TRBV7-3 to TRBJ2-1; a possible D gene is TRBD2 (6 bases). The germline V gene encodes CDR1 SGHTA and CDR2 FQGTGA. V was clipped by 2 bases and J by 0 bases, with 8 bases between them. This CDR3 contains 15 residues.

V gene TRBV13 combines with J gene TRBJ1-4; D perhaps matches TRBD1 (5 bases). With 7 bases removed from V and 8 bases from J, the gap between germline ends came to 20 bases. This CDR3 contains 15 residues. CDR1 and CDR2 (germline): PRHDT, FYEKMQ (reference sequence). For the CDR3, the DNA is TGTGCCAGCACGAACAAGGGGTTGAGCTCCGAAAAACTGTTTTTT. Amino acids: CASTNKGLSSEKLFF.

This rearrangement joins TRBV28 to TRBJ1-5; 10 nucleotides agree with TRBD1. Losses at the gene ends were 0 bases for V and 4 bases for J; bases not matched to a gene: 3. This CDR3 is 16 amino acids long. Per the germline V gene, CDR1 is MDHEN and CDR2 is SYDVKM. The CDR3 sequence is CASSLWAGQGNQPQHF. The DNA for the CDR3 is TGTGCCAGCAGTTTATGGGCGGGACAGGGGAATCAGCCCCAGCATTTT. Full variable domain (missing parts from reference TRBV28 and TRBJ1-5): DVKVTQSSRYLVKRTGEKVFLECVQDMDHENMFWYRQDPGLGLRLIYFSYDVKMKEKGDIPEGYSVSREKKERFSLILESASTNQTSMYLCASSLWAGQGNQPQHFGDGTRLSIL.

CDR3 amino acids: CASSTAGGFSNQPQHF. In DNA form, the CDR3 reads TGTGCCAGCAGCACCGCAGGGGGGTTTAGCAATCAGCCCCAGCATTTT. The V gene is TRBV6-6, the J gene TRBJ1-5, with TRBD1 matching 7 bases. The ends lost 6 bases at V and 0 bases at J; junction bases unmatched: 8. From germline, CDR1 is MNHNY and CDR2 SVGAGI (reference sequence). The CDR3 length is 16 residues.

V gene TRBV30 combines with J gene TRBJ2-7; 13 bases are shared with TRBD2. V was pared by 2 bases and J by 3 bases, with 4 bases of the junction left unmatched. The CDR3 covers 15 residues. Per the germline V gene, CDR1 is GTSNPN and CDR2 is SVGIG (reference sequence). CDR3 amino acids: CAWSPRLAGGYEQYF. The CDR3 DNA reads TGTGCCTGGAGTCCCCGACTAGCGGGAGGCTACGAGCAGTACTTC.

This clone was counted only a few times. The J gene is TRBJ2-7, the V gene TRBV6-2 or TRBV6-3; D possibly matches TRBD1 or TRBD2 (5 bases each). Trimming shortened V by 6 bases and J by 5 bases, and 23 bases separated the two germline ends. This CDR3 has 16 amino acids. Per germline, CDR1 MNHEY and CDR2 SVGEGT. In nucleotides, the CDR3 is TGTGCCAGCAGCTCGGACGTCTCCGGGACCTATCACGAGCAGTACTTC. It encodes CASSSDVSGTYHEQYF.

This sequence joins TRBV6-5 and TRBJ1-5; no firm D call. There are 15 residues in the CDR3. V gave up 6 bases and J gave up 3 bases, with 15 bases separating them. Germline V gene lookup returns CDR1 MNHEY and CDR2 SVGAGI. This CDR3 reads CASSLGSGFNQPQHF. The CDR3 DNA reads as TGTGCCAGCAGCCTTGGGTCCGGTTTCAATCAGCCCCAGCATTTT.

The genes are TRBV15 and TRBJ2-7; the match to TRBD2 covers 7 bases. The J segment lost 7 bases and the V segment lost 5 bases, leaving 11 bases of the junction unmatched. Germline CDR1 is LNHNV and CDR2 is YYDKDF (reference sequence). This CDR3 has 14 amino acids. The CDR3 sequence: CATSSLGGGEEQYF. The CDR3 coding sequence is TGTGCCACCAGCTCCTTAGGTGGGGGGGAAGAGCAGTACTTC.

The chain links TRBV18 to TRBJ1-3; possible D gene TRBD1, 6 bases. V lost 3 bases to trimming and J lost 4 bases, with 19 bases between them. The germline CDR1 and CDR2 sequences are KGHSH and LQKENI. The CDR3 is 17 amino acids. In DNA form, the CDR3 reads TGTGCCAGCTCACCGAAGCCAAGTTCAGGGGCAGGAAACACCATATATTTT. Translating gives CASSPKPSSGAGNTIYF.

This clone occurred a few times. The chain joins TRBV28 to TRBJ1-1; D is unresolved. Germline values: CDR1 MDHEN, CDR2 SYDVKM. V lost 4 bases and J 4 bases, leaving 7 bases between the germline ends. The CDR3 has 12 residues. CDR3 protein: CASSWIPTEAFF. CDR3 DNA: TGTGCCAGCAGTTGGATACCCACTGAAGCTTTCTTT.

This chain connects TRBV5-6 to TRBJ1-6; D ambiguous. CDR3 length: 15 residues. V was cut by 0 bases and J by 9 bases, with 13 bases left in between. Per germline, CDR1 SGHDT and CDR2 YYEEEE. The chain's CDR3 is CASSLGGGVASPLHF. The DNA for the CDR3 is TGTGCCAGCAGCTTGGGGGGTGGAGTAGCTTCACCCCTCCACTTT.

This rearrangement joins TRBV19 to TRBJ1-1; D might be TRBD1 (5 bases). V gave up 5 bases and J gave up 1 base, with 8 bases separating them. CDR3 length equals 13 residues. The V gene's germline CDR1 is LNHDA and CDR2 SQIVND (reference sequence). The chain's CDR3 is CASSFTGNTEAFF. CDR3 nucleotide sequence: TGTGCCAGTAGTTTTACAGGGAACACTGAAGCTTTCTTT.

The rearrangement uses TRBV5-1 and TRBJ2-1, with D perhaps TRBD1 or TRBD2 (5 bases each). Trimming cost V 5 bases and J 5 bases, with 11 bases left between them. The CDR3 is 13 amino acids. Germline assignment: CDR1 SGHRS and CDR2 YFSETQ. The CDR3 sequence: CASRPGLNNEQFF. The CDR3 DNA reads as TGCGCCAGCAGGCCGGGGCTAAACAATGAGCAGTTCTTC.

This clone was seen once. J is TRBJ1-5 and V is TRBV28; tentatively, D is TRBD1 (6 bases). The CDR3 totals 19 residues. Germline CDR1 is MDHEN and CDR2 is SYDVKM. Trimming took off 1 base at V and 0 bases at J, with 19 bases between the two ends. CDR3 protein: CASSLSKGHPRDSNQPQHF. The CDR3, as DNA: TGTGCCAGCAGTTTATCCAAGGGACACCCTAGGGATAGCAATCAGCCCCAGCATTTT.

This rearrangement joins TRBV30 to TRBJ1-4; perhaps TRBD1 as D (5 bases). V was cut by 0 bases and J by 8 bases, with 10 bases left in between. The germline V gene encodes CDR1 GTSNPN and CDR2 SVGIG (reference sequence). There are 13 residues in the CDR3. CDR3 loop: CAWSVLGAEKLFF. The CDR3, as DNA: TGTGCCTGGAGTGTACTAGGGGCCGAAAAACTGTTTTTT.

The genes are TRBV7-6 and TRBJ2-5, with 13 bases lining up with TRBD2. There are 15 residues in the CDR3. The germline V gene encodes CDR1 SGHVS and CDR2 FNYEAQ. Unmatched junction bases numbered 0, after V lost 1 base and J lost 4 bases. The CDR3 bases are TGTGCCAGCAGCTTAGGGACTAGCGGGGGAGAGACCCAGTACTTC. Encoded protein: CASSLGTSGGETQYF.

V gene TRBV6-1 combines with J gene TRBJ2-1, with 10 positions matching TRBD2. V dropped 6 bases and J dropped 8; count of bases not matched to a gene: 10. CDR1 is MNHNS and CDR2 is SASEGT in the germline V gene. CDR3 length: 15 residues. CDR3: CASRRGLAASDEQFF. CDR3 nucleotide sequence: TGTGCCAGCAGAAGAGGACTAGCGGCCTCCGATGAGCAGTTCTTC.

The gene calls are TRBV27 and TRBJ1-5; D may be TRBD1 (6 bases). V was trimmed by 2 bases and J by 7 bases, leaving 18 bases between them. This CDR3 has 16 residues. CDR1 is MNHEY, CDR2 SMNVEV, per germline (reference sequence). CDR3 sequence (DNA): TGTGCCAGCAGTTTAGTATCAGGGGCCTCGGGGCAGCCCCAGCATTTT. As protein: CASSLVSGASGQPQHF.

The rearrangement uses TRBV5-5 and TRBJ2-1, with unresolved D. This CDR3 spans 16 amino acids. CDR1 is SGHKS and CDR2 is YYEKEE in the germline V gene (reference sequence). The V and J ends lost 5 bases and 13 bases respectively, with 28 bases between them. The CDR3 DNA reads TGTGCCAGCAGGCAAACAGTGGCAGGCCTGGGTGCCGATCAGTTCTTC. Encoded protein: CASRQTVAGLGADQFF.

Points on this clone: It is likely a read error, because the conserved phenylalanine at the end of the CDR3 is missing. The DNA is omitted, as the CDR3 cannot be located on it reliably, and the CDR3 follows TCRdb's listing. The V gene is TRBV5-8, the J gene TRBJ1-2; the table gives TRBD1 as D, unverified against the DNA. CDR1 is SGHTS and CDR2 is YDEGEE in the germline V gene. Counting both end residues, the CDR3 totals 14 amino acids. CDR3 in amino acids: CASSLLHSQGTGDL.

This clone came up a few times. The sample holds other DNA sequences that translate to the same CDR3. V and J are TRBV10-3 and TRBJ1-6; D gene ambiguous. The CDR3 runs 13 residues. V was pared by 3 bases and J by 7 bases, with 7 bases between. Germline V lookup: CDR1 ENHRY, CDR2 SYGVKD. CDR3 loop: CAISESGNSPLHF. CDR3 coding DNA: TGTGCCATCAGTGAAAGCGGAAATTCACCCCTCCACTTT.

The CDR3 DNA reads TGTGCCAGCAGGGACAGGGGTGACACTGAAGCTTTCTTT. It encodes CASRDRGDTEAFF. The V and J genes are TRBV6-5 and TRBJ1-1; 9 positions match TRBD1. J lost 3 bases, V lost 6 bases, and 2 bases had no gene match. Germline CDR1 is MNHEY and CDR2 is SVGAGI. The CDR3 extends over 13 amino acids.

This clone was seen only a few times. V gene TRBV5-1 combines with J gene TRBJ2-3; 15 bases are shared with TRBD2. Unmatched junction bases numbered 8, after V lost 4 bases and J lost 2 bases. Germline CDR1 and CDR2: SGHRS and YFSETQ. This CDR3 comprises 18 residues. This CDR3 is CASSATGTSGRTTDTQYF. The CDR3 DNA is TGCGCCAGCAGCGCGACCGGGACTAGCGGGAGGACCACAGATACGCAGTATTTT.